The sequence of this T cell receptor beta chain was determined in a study of PD-1 blockade in classical Hodgkin lymphoma (dated by TCRdb to about 2020). In the study overall: Nivolumab dosing was 3 mg/kg intravenously every 2 weeks, continuing until either disease progression or unacceptable toxicity. To define a peripheral blood immune signature of response to PD-1 blockade in classical Hodgkin lymphoma, the study combined TCR beta sequencing with CyTOF.

CDR1 SGDLS and CDR2 YYNGEE are derived from the germline V gene. The CDR3 goes from the cysteine to the phenylalanine over 19 residues. Of the read, only the CDR3 DNA is kept; its 57 bases are in frame from base 1. V is trimmed back by 1 base and J by 2 bases, and the junction contains 8 bases that no gene match accounts for. The sample's time point label, decoded: cycle 4 day 1 (C4D1), after more than five weeks of nivolumab. Every trial patient had relapsed following autologous stem cell transplantation, and prior brentuximab vedotin exposure was what differed among cohorts A, B and C. A Miltenyi CD8+ T cell isolation kit was used for magnetic negative selection to purify CD8+ T cells from thawed PBMCs. A total of under 70 patients with relapsed/refractory classical Hodgkin lymphoma made up the trial cohort, and each patient's best overall response was complete response, partial response or progressive disease. Trial patients were treated with single-agent nivolumab in the multi-cohort phase II CheckMate 205 trial. An independent review committee assessed best overall response by applying the 2007 International Working Group response criteria. Trial PBMCs were obtained immediately prior to nivolumab initiation (C1D1) and on therapy at cycle 2 day 1 and cycle 4 day 1. Peripheral blood was collected in 8 mL Vacutainer Cell Preparation Tubes, from which PBMCs were isolated by centrifugation and then cryopreserved. Purified CD4+ and CD8+ fractions were generated only in cases for which an additional PBMC sample was available. Magnetically labelled cells were removed on LS columns in a quadroMACS separator, and the flow-through was retained as the purified fraction.

Overall results and qualifications from the work: A significant rise by C4D1 was seen in CD4+ but not CD8+ TCR diversity (p=0.0027 vs p=0.16), with the rise being most apparent in complete responders (p=0.02). Baseline TCR diversity was reported to be lower in newly diagnosed patients than in healthy donors, and even lower in relapsed/refractory patients. Only a single clinical trial cohort was studied, and what caused the repertoire differences, possibly disease activity or prior therapy, remained undefined. Lower diversity was seen in patients whose nivolumab began less than 1 year after ASCT, and these patients were left out of later analyses so that immune reconstitution would not confound the results. Trial patients achieving complete response had baseline diversity similar to newly diagnosed patients, whereas partial responders and progressors had significantly lower diversity.

A remark on this clone: Its antigen target is currently unknown. The input lacks base qualities; no much larger clone sits a single base away.

The Qiagen DNeasy kit was used to extract genomic DNA from unsorted PBMCs and from the negatively selected CD4+ and CD8+ fractions. TCR beta CDR3 regions were subjected to amplification by immunoSEQ multiplex PCR with primers that anneal to V and J segments. A synthetic immune receptor repertoire was used to minimize amplification bias, and any remaining bias was removed computationally after sequencing. The paper's data handling went like this. Repertoire diversity was quantified as the Shannon entropy index using custom Python scripts. Unsorted, CD4+ and CD8+ repertoires were analyzed separately, except in combined analyses where CD4+ and CD8+ sequences were merged in silico. Clonal expansion was defined as a frequency increase of at least 2-fold after treatment compared with C1D1, and clones undetected at baseline were assigned a pseudocount of 0.5. Singleton clones were defined as clones with 0 or 1 copy at C1D1, and non-singleton clones were defined as clones with 2 or more copies. Clones expanded in unsorted samples were annotated as CD4+, CD8+ or unknown by matching protein sequences in sorted samples from the same patient. Wilcoxon tests were applied to paired samples to test diversity changes from C1D1 to C4D1. This immuneACCESS table, as held by TCRdb, lists in-frame sequences with V and J called but not all clones. Of the missing ones, under half trace to an unresolved V gene in checked studies; the others have no known cause. The V and J calls and clone size were taken over from that table, and D and trimming were inferred from the DNA. This sample is represented by approximately 20,000 clones; roughly 90% of them were singletons. About 5% of the sample rests with the top ten.

The sequences come from CD8+ T cells from blood, collected before the fourth cycle of nivolumab. This clonotype originated in a human donor with classical Hodgkin lymphoma. This chain joins TRBV9 to TRBJ2-1; TRBD2 agrees with 14 junctional bases. The CDR3 reads as follows: CASSVHGLAGGPTYNEQFF. The DNA sequence follows: TGTGCCAGCAGCGTACATGGACTAGCGGGAGGCCCGACCTACAATGAGCAGTTCTTC.